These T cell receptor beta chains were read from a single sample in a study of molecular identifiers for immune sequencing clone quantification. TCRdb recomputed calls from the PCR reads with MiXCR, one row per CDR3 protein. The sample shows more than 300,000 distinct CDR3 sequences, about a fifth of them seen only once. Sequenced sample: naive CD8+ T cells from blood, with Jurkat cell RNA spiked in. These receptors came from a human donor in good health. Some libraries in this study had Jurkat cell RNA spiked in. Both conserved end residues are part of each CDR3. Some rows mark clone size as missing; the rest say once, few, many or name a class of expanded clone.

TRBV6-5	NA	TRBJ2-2	CASSYDNTGELFF
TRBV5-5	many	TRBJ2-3	CASSSGAASTDTQYF
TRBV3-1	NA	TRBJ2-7	CASSQVVDGQGDRRQYF
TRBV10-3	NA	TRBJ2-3	CATNSLGADTQYF
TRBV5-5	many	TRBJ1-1	CASSLGNRGEAFF
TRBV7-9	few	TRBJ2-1	CASSLRGQPPYNEQFF
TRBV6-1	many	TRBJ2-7	CASSEEEWGGWEQYF
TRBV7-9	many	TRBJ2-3	CASSLAVGSPSTDTQYF
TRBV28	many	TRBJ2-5	CASSPPARQLKGETQYF
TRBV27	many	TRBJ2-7	CAAGTGVVEQYF
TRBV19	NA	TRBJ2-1	CASSPGYRSSYNEQFF
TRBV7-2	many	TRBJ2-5	CASSPGLQETQYF
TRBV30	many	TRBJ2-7	CAWGGLEQYF
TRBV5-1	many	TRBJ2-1	CASSSGAGADNEQFF
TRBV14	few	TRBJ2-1	CASSQEVWGGKGNEQFF
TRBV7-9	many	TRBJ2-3	CASTVTSGGPDTQYF
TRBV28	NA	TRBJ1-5	CASSFRQINQPQHF
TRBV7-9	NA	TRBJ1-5	CASSLTGTGDQPQHF
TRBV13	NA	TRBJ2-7	CASSSPGQGGGQYF
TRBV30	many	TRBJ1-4	CAWGARMNEKLFF
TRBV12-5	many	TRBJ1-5	CASGLVGGWTGEDESNQPQHF
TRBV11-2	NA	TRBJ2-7	CASSLVGVWHEQYF
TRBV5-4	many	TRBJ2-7	CASSLDPGLSYEQYF
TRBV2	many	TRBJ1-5	CASSEKMGGNQPQHF
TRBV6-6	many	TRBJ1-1	CASASGLNTEAFF
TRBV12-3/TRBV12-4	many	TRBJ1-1	CASSFARDRGNTEAFF
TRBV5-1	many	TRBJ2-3	CASTLDTQYF
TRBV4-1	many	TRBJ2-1	CASSQVDASKEFF
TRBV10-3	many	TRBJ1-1	CAISESGDSTGTEAFF
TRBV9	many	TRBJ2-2	CASSVYYGTTNTGELFF
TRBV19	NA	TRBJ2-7	CASSIVAGTAYEQYF
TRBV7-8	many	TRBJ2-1	CASSPSGSFFNEQFF
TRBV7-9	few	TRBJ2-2	CASSSRGNLNTGELFF
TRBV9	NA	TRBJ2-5	CASSVTIFGEGETQYF
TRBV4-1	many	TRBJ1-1	CASSSASEAFF
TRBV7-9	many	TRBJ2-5	CASSLSSQETQYF
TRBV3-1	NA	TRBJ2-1	CASSKTSRTYNEQFF
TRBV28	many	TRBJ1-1	CASNQLDLDTEAFF
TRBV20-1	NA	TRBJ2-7	CSAKGLISYEQYF
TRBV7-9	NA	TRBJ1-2	CASSSSPGQLPVMDYGYTF
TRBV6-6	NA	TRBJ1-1	CASSYSIQGDLAGAFF
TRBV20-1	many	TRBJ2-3	CSARDSGTHHKGTDTQYF